The T cell receptor beta chain under discussion was sequenced for a study of tumor-infiltrating lymphocytes in primary liver carcinoma. The CDR3 spans 14 residues. CDR1 is SGHNT and CDR2 is YYREEE in the germline V gene (reference sequence). Joint extraction of RNA and DNA used roughly 19-33 mg of bulk tissue that was unsorted. Details on this clonotype: One end of the junction does not line up with germline, which may come from a read error.

Starting from 500 ng of total RNA, TCR beta cDNA was produced with a primer in the constant region. Amplification in three nested multiplex PCR rounds with slightly modified ARM-PCR gave rise to TCR beta libraries. Rounds one and two of PCR, each of 10 cycles, were primed with TRBV1-TRBV30 forward primers and a C-beta reverse primer. TCRdb re-called the multiplex PCR reads with MiXCR, one entry per CDR3 protein. The data hold around 50,000 distinct CDR3 sequences, with over 70% observed a single time. Input material: liver tumor tissue from sampling region 3. Subset of the sample: tumor region T3, left-lateral pole. The V call is TRBV5-4, the J call TRBJ2-5; D might be TRBD1 or TRBD2, each matching 7 bases. This sequence was found in a man aged 35 to 55 with primary liver carcinoma and hepatitis B virus infection. CDR3 amino acids: CTSRGGTEWETQYF. The CDR3 DNA follows: TGTACCAGCAGGGGGGGGACAGAATGGGAAACCCAGTACTTC. Combining the CDR3 with reference TRBV5-4 and TRBJ2-5 gives the whole variable domain ETGVTQSPTHLIKTRGQQVTLRCSSQSGHNTVSWYQQALGQGPQFIFQYYREEENGRGNFPPRFSGLQFPNYSSELNVNALELDDSALYLCTSRGGTEWETQYFGPGTRLLVL.